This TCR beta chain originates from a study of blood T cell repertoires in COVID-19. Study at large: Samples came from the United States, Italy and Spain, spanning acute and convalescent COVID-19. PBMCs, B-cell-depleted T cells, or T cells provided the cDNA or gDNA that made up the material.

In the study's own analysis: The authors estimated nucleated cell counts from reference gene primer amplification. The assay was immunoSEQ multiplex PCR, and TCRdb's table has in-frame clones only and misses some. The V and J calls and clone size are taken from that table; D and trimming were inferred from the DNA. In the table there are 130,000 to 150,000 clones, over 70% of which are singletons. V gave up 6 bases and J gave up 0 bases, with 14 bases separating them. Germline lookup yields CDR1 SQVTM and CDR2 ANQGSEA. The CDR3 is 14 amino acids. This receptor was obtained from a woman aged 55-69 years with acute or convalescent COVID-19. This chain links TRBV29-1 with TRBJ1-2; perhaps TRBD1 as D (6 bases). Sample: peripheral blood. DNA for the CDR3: TGCAGCGTAGCAGACAGGCGAACTAACTATGGCTACACCTTC. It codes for CSVADRRTNYGYTF.